The clone carrying this T cell receptor beta chain occurred a few times. With iRepertoire HTBI primers and Arm-PCR of CDR3 regions, TCR beta libraries were built. Using its own MiXCR run on the multiplex PCR reads, TCRdb lists one record per CDR3 protein. Found here are about 440,000 distinct CDR3 sequences, 15% of them singletons; the top ten hold around 17%. Time point noted: newly diagnosed GD, antithyroid drugs for less than 3 months. Following extraction of RNA from PBMCs, that RNA was used to make the TCR library. The source of the sample is a study of regulatory T cells in long-lasting Graves disease. V lost 1 base and J lost 3, with 12 bases in between. The germline gives CDR1 SEHNR, CDR2 FQNEAQ (reference sequence). CDR3 length equals 15 residues. In addition, the sample was reused for a study of T cells in Graves' hyperthyroidism and ophthalmopathy.

J is TRBJ1-2 and V is TRBV7-9, with D maybe TRBD1 (5 bases). This TCR derives from a woman in her 30s with Graves disease. Sequences were derived from peripheral blood mononuclear cells (PBMCs), sampled at new diagnosis, from a patient treated with antithyroid drugs. CDR3 loop: CASSLGNYRHYGYTF. The DNA for the CDR3 is TGTGCCAGCAGCTTAGGGAACTACAGGCACTATGGCTACACCTTC.